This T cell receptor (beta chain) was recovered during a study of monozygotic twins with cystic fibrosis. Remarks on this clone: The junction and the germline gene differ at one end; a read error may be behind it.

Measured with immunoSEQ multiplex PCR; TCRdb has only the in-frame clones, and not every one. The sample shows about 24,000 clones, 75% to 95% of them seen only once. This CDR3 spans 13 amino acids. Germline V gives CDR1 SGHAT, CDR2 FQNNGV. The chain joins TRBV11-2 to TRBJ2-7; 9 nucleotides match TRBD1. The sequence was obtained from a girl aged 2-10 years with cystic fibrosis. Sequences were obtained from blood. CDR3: CASSFLLPDRGIF. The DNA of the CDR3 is TGTGCCAGCAGCTTCCTGCTTCCGGACAGGGGAATCTTC.